The rows below give T cell receptor beta chains drawn from one sample of a study of blood T cell repertoires in COVID-19. The assay was immunoSEQ multiplex PCR, and TCRdb's table has in-frame clones only and misses some. The sample contains 90,000 to 120,000 clones, 89% of which appear only once. Sequencing used peripheral blood. Receptors were obtained from a man in his forties with active or convalescent COVID-19. Each CDR3 is given with its conserved first and last residue. Each record gives: V gene, J gene, CDR3 length, D gene, clone size, CDR3 protein, CDR3 DNA. A D gene is named only where the DNA matches it firmly. Some rows have no size entry. The others give once, few or many, or a class for an expanded clone.

>TRBV28|TRBJ2-7|14|.|few
CASSSQVAVYEQYF
TGTGCCAGCAGTTCCCAAGTAGCCGTCTACGAGCAGTACTTC
>TRBV4-3|TRBJ1-1|12|TRBD1|.
CASKDRVTEAFF
TGCGCCAGCAAGGACAGGGTCACTGAAGCTTTCTTT
>TRBV11-1|TRBJ2-7|14|TRBD1|.
CASSPGTVVYEQYF
TGTGCCAGCAGCCCCGGGACAGTCGTCTACGAGCAGTACTTC
>TRBV30|TRBJ1-4|16|TRBD1|.
CAWRPHPRGRHEKLFF
TGTGCCTGGAGACCGCACCCCAGGGGGAGGCATGAAAAACTGTTTTTT
>TRBV3-1/TRBV3-2|TRBJ1-3|16|.|.
CASRDTKSGSGNTIYF
TGTGCCAGCCGGGACACCAAAAGTGGGTCTGGAAACACCATATATTTT
>TRBV19|TRBJ2-6|14|.|.
CASRSGAGANVLTF
TGTGCCAGTAGGTCAGGGGCTGGGGCCAACGTCCTGACTTTC
>TRBV18|TRBJ1-4|11|.|.
CASRGEEKLFF
TGTGCCAGCCGTGGAGAAGAAAAACTGTTTTTT
>TRBV5-1|TRBJ2-2|16|.|.
CASSLGTSSGPGELFF
TGCGCCAGCAGCTTGGGTACCTCCTCAGGCCCCGGGGAGCTGTTTTTT
>TRBV28|TRBJ1-1|14|TRBD1|.
CASRYHRGGDKAFF
TGTGCCAGCAGATACCACAGGGGAGGTGATAAAGCTTTCTTT
>TRBV28|TRBJ2-7|15|.|.
CASRSDGGNLYEQYF
TGTGCCAGCAGATCGGACGGAGGGAACCTCTACGAGCAGTACTTC
>TRBV7-2|TRBJ2-5|15|TRBD2|once
CASSTSGLDTETQYF
TGTGCCAGCAGCACTTCGGGACTAGACACCGAGACCCAGTACTTC
>TRBV7-9|TRBJ2-7|15|TRBD1|.
CASSFGGRGRYEQYF
TGTGCCAGCAGCTTTGGTGGCAGGGGGCGGTACGAGCAGTACTTC
>TRBV9|TRBJ1-1|13|TRBD1|once
CASSVTGVREAFF
TGTGCCAGCAGCGTAACAGGGGTCCGTGAAGCTTTCTTT
>TRBV24-1|TRBJ2-2|14|.|.
CATSDPPPGGELFF
TGTGCCACCAGTGATCCCCCGCCCGGCGGGGAGCTGTTTTTT
>TRBV27|TRBJ2-2|16|TRBD1|.
CASSVLGTANTGELFF
TGTGCCAGCAGTGTACTGGGGACAGCGAACACCGGGGAGCTGTTTTTT
>TRBV3-1/TRBV3-2|TRBJ2-7|17|TRBD2|.
CASSRRPQREGAYEQYF
TGTGCCAGCAGCCGACGACCACAACGGGAGGGGGCCTACGAGCAGTACTTC
>TRBV5-6|TRBJ1-4|13|TRBD1|.
CASSPDRGGKLFF
TGTGCCAGCAGCCCGGACAGGGGAGGAAAACTGTTTTTT
>TRBV3-1/TRBV3-2|TRBJ2-3|15|.|.
CASSQGTGRTDTQYF
TGTGCCAGCAGCCAAGGAACAGGGCGCACAGATACGCAGTATTTT
>TRBV7-2|TRBJ2-7|14|.|.
CASSLVLGGYEQYF
TGTGCCAGCAGCTTAGTCTTAGGGGGATACGAGCAGTACTTC
>TRBV20-1|TRBJ1-2|11|.|.
CSARDLSGYTF
TGCAGTGCTAGAGATCTAAGTGGCTACACCTTC
>TRBV10-3|TRBJ1-1|17|TRBD1|.
CAISRQGARVGSTEAFF
TGTGCCATCAGTCGACAGGGGGCGCGGGTTGGAAGCACTGAAGCTTTCTTT
>TRBV9|TRBJ2-2|13|.|.
CASTSANTGELFF
TGTGCCAGCACCAGCGCGAACACCGGGGAGCTGTTTTTT
>TRBV9|TRBJ2-3|15|TRBD2|.
CASSRTLAGTDTQYF
TGTGCCAGCAGTCGGACCCTAGCGGGCACAGATACGCAGTATTTT
>TRBV5-1|TRBJ2-5|19|.|.
CASSSPRPLTRREQETQYF
TGCGCCAGCAGCTCCCCGCGACCCCTTACTCGGAGGGAGCAAGAGACCCAGTACTTC
>TRBV6-5|TRBJ1-2|14|TRBD1|.
CASSIGQGLGGYTF
TGTGCCAGCAGTATCGGACAGGGGTTAGGTGGCTACACCTTC
>TRBV2|TRBJ1-1|13|TRBD1|.
CASSRQGSTEAFF
TGTGCCAGCAGCCGACAGGGCTCCACTGAAGCTTTCTTT
>TRBV6-5|TRBJ2-1|16|.|.
CASSYSRKLSYNEQFF
TGTGCCAGCAGTTACTCTCGCAAGCTCTCCTACAATGAGCAGTTCTTC
>TRBV3-1/TRBV3-2|TRBJ1-4|18|.|.
CASSQGIVSEATNEKLFF
TGTGCCAGCAGCCAAGGAATCGTATCGGAGGCAACTAATGAAAAACTGTTTTTT
>TRBV27|TRBJ2-7|16|TRBD2|few
CASSFSLGGRAHEQYF
TGTGCCAGCAGTTTTTCTCTAGGCGGGAGAGCCCACGAGCAGTACTTC
>TRBV7-2|TRBJ2-4|13|TRBD1|.
CASSHRTGPIQYF
TGTGCCAGCAGCCATAGGACAGGGCCCATTCAGTACTTC
>TRBV6-5|TRBJ1-3|14|TRBD1|.
CASRIDRAGNTIYF
TGTGCCAGCAGAATCGACAGGGCTGGAAACACCATATATTTT
>TRBV7-3|TRBJ2-5|14|.|.
CASSFGGSGETQYF
TGTGCCAGCAGCTTCGGCGGCTCGGGAGAGACCCAGTACTTC
>TRBV6-1|TRBJ1-1|14|.|.
CASSFPQMNTEAFF
TGTGCCAGCAGTTTCCCCCAAATGAACACTGAAGCTTTCTTT
>TRBV28|TRBJ2-1|16|TRBD2|once
CASSLIAGGTYNEQFF
TGTGCCAGCAGTTTAATCGCGGGAGGGACTTACAATGAGCAGTTCTTC
>TRBV6-5|TRBJ1-1|11|.|once
CASRDMNEAFF
TGTGCCAGCAGAGACATGAATGAAGCTTTCTTT
>TRBV14|TRBJ2-7|14|.|.
CASSRGGSAYEQYF
TGTGCCAGCAGCCGAGGGGGAAGCGCCTACGAGCAGTACTTC